The 18 T cell receptor beta chains reported below all come from one sample, sequenced in a study of shared clonotypes between healthy human individuals. Sequencing used immunoSEQ multiplex PCR; TCRdb keeps in-frame clones, though not all of them. The table shows more than 550,000 clones, with around 92% occurring only once. Naive-designated CD8 cells lacked CD45RO, were positively enriched for CCR7, and omitted terminally differentiated effector memory CD45RA+ cells. The material sequenced was naive CD8+ T cells sorted from blood. The receptor source for this set is a young man in good health.

The genes are TRBV7-9 and TRBJ2-7; D may be TRBD1 or TRBD2 (5 bases each). The CDR3 length is 14 residues. CDR1 and CDR2 from the germline V gene are SEHNR and FQNEAQ (reference sequence). Trimming cost V 5 bases and J 7 bases, with 18 bases left between them. CDR3 in DNA: TGTGCCAGCAGCCCCGGGACGCTTCGATGGGAGCAGTACTTC. Residues: CASSPGTLRWEQYF.

With respect to this clone: Mismatch with germline at one junction end may stem from a read error. The chain is built from TRBV7-7 and TRBJ2-5, with 10 bases fitting TRBD1. The length of the CDR3 is 15 residues. The germline gives CDR1 SSHAT, CDR2 FNYEAQ (reference sequence). CDR3 DNA: TGTGCTAGCAGCCCGGGACAGGGGACCGGAGAGACCCAGTACTTC. Translation: CASSPGQGTGETQYF.

This chain connects TRBV2 to TRBJ1-2, with D maybe TRBD1 (5 bases). Germline values: CDR1 SNHLY, CDR2 FYNNEI. V was cut by 6 bases and J by 1 base, with 15 bases left in between. CDR3 length equals 15 residues. In nucleotides, the CDR3 is TGTGCCAGCAGAGACAGATTGAGTCATAACTATGGCTACACCTTC. As protein: CASRDRLSHNYGYTF.

The chain uses TRBV30 and TRBJ2-7; tentatively, D is TRBD1 (6 bases). V was pared by 5 bases and J by 10 bases, with 27 bases between. In germline, CDR1 is GTSNPN, CDR2 SVGIG (reference sequence). CDR3 length: 15 residues. The CDR3 nucleotides are TGTGCCTGGGATCTGGGGGCAGGAACACCTACGAGCCAGTACTTC. This gives the protein CAWDLGAGTPTSQYF.

The chain is built from TRBV15 and TRBJ2-2, with 11 bases aligning to TRBD2. Unmatched junction bases numbered 0, after V lost 3 bases and J lost 0 bases. The length of the CDR3 is 16 residues. Germline assignment: CDR1 LNHNV and CDR2 YYDKDF (reference sequence). In DNA form, the CDR3 reads TGTGCCACCAGCAGGGGACTAGCGGCGAACACCGGGGAGCTGTTTTTT. Its protein is CATSRGLAANTGELFF.

This chain joins TRBV28 and TRBJ2-7; TRBD2 is a possible D gene (5 bases). Germline V gene lookup returns CDR1 MDHEN and CDR2 SYDVKM. Trimming shortened V by 8 bases and J by 4 bases, and 21 bases separated the two germline ends. The CDR3 totals 15 residues. CDR3 in DNA: TGTGCCAGCGTAAATCCTAGCCGCCACCCATACGAGCAGTACTTC. It encodes CASVNPSRHPYEQYF.

V is TRBV4-3 and J is TRBJ2-3, with D unclear. The germline V and J ends were trimmed by 1 base and 7 bases, with 6 bases remaining between them. The CDR3 spans 12 residues. Germline CDR1 and CDR2: LGHNA and YSLEER. Here the CDR3 reads CASSQAPHTQYF. As DNA, the CDR3 is TGCGCCAGCAGCCAAGCACCTCATACGCAGTATTTT.

In DNA form, the CDR3 reads TGCGCCAGCAGCATTCGGGACTTCACCACAGATACGCAGTATTTT. The encoded protein is CASSIRDFTTDTQYF. The J gene is TRBJ2-3, the V gene TRBV5-1; TRBD2 is a possible D gene (6 bases). The CDR3 is 15 residues long. CDR1 is SGHRS and CDR2 is YFSETQ in the germline V gene. V was clipped by 4 bases and J by 2 bases, with 14 bases between them.

This sequence joins TRBV5-4 and TRBJ1-3; possible D gene TRBD1, 5 bases. Germline V gene lookup returns CDR1 SGHNT and CDR2 YYREEE (reference sequence). The length of the CDR3 is 15 residues. Trimming cost V 8 bases and J 3 bases, with 18 bases left between them. The CDR3 loop reads CARGQGAVRGNTIYF. CDR3 DNA: TGTGCCAGGGGGCAGGGCGCCGTTCGTGGAAACACCATATATTTT.

The rearrangement uses TRBV27 and TRBJ2-1, with D unclear. Trimming removed 4 bases from V and 0 bases from J, with 10 bases in between. The CDR3 loop spans 15 amino acids. In germline, CDR1 is MNHEY, CDR2 SMNVEV (reference sequence). CDR3 in DNA: TGTGCCAGCAGTTCCAACTTAGACTCCTACAATGAGCAGTTCTTC. It yields the protein CASSSNLDSYNEQFF.

V is TRBV5-1 and J is TRBJ1-3, with TRBD1 matching 7 bases. With 3 bases clipped from V and 4 bases from J, the junction kept 4 bases outside the gene matches. This CDR3 has 14 residues. The germline gives CDR1 SGHRS, CDR2 YFSETQ. As DNA, the CDR3 is TGCGCCAGCAGCTATGACAGGGAAGGAAACACCATATATTTT. This sequence encodes CASSYDREGNTIYF.

This clone was detected only once. This rearrangement joins TRBV4-1 to TRBJ2-7, with TRBD1 matching 10 bases. Germline V gene data show CDR1 as MGHRA and CDR2 as YSYEKL. The CDR3 length is 15 residues. Trimming at V came to 0 bases and at J to 6 bases, leaving 5 bases not matched to a gene. The CDR3 nucleotides read TGCGCCAGCAGCCAAGAAGGGACAGGGGTTACCGAGCAGTACTTC. Translation: CASSQEGTGVTEQYF.

This rearrangement joins TRBV19 to TRBJ2-5; 11 bases map to TRBD2. The V gene's germline CDR1 is LNHDA and CDR2 SQIVND (reference sequence). This CDR3 spans 15 amino acids. V dropped 6 bases and J dropped 3; count of bases not matched to a gene: 6. CDR3 region: CASRRTSGLEETQYF. CDR3 in DNA: TGTGCCAGTAGACGGACTAGCGGGTTGGAAGAGACCCAGTACTTC.

V gene TRBV27 combines with J gene TRBJ2-7; D could derive from TRBD1 or TRBD2 (5 bases each). Per the germline V gene, CDR1 is MNHEY and CDR2 is SMNVEV (reference sequence). Trimming took 5 bases from V and 1 from J, leaving 15 bases between them. The CDR3 is made up of 15 amino acids. The CDR3: CASSESGTGSYEQYF. The CDR3 DNA follows: TGTGCCAGCAGTGAGTCCGGGACGGGGTCCTACGAGCAGTACTTC.

The chain employs TRBV9 and TRBJ2-1; D is ambiguous. There are 13 residues in the CDR3. Germline CDR1 is SGDLS and CDR2 is YYNGEE. Trimming took 2 bases from V and 6 from J, leaving 9 bases between them. The CDR3 loop is CASSVGSSNEQFF. The CDR3 DNA reads as TGTGCCAGCAGCGTGGGTAGCAGCAATGAGCAGTTCTTC.

This clone was recorded many times. J is TRBJ2-1 and V is TRBV10-2; D is undetermined. Germline lookup yields CDR1 WSHSY and CDR2 SAAADI. Trimming took off 2 bases at V and 8 bases at J, with 13 bases between the two ends. CDR3 size: 14 residues. The CDR3 sequence is CASSELDPLYEQFF. The DNA of the CDR3 is TGCGCCAGCAGTGAGCTCGACCCTCTTTATGAGCAGTTCTTC.

The chain has TRBV7-3 and TRBJ1-1; the D gene is possibly TRBD1 (6 bases). From germline, CDR1 is SGHTA and CDR2 FQGTGA. Trimming took 3 bases from V and 1 from J, leaving 12 bases between them. The CDR3 loop spans 15 amino acids. CDR3 in amino acids: CASSLRGHENTEAFF. The CDR3 nucleotides are TGTGCCAGCAGCTTGCGGGGACACGAGAACACTGAAGCTTTCTTT.

The V gene is TRBV7-2, the J gene TRBJ2-2, with a possible D match to TRBD2 (7 bases). Germline V gene lookup returns CDR1 SGHTA and CDR2 FQGNSA. Trimming took off 7 bases at V and 3 bases at J, with 21 bases between the two ends. The CDR3 has 17 amino acids. For the CDR3, the DNA is TGTGCCAGCATCCTAACCCGACGGGGGGCGGACACCGGGGAGCTGTTTTTT. Translated, it gives CASILTRRGADTGELFF.